The T cell receptor beta chain under discussion was sequenced for a study of blood T cell repertoires in COVID-19. On the study more broadly: PBMCs, B-cell-depleted T cells, or T cells were the source of the cDNA or gDNA that made up the material.

This CDR3 contains 13 residues. V lost 6 bases to trimming and J lost 14 bases; unmatched junction nucleotides: 10. In germline, CDR1 is ENHRY, CDR2 SYGVKD. TCRdb's table, derived via immunoSEQ multiplex PCR, lists solely in-frame clones and lacks some. The table has about 150,000 clones, 83% seen once. Sequencing was performed on peripheral blood. This sequence was found in an older woman with COVID-19, enrolled during active disease. This chain connects TRBV10-3 to TRBJ1-6, with 7 bases matching TRBD1. DNA of the CDR3: TGTGCCATCAGAAACAGGGGTTTGGAATCCCTCCACTTT. Translation: CAIRNRGLESLHF.